Listed below are T cell receptor beta chains from one sample, sequenced in a study of blood T cell repertoires in COVID-19. Assay: immunoSEQ multiplex PCR; the TCRdb copy retains only in-frame clones and omits some. Here the sample spans approximately 36,000 clones, roughly four fifths being singletons. Material: peripheral blood. These TCRs come from a human donor in a cohort sampled during active or convalescent COVID-19. The donor label of this sample is uncertain. CDR3s include the opening cysteine and the closing phenylalanine or tryptophan. A D gene is named only where the DNA matches it firmly. Some rows have no size entry. The others give once, few or many, or a class for an expanded clone.

d_call: TRBD2; clone_size: -; v_call: TRBV14; j_call: TRBJ2-1; cdr3_nt: TGTGCCAGCAGCCCTGGGACTAGCTTTATCAATGAGCAGTTCTTC; cdr3_aa: CASSPGTSFINEQFF
d_call: -; clone_size: -; v_call: TRBV5-4; j_call: TRBJ1-2; cdr3_nt: TGTGCCAGCAGCCAAGGACAAAGGTTTGGCTACACCTTC; cdr3_aa: CASSQGQRFGYTF
d_call: -; clone_size: -; v_call: TRBV7-8; j_call: TRBJ2-1; cdr3_nt: TGTGCCACCCAGCGGCTCTACAATGAGCAGTTCTTC; cdr3_aa: CATQRLYNEQFF
d_call: -; clone_size: once; v_call: TRBV24-1; j_call: TRBJ2-3; cdr3_nt: TGTGCCACCAGTGATGACCGGAGGCGGACGGATACGCAGTATTTT; cdr3_aa: CATSDDRRRTDTQYF
d_call: -; clone_size: -; v_call: TRBV30; j_call: TRBJ1-6; cdr3_nt: TGTGCCTGGAGTGGGGACACCAATTCACCCCTCCACTTT; cdr3_aa: CAWSGDTNSPLHF
d_call: TRBD1; clone_size: few; v_call: TRBV30; j_call: TRBJ1-1; cdr3_nt: TGTGCCTACGACAGGGATAACACTGAAGCTTTCTTT; cdr3_aa: CAYDRDNTEAFF
d_call: -; clone_size: -; v_call: TRBV12-3/TRBV12-4; j_call: TRBJ2-1; cdr3_nt: TGTGCCAGCATGTGGGGCCCCGACGATGAGCAGTTCTTC; cdr3_aa: CASMWGPDDEQFF
d_call: -; clone_size: -; v_call: TRBV7-2; j_call: TRBJ1-4; cdr3_nt: TGTGCCAGCAGCCCACGGGGGAGGGATGAAAAACTGTTTTTT; cdr3_aa: CASSPRGRDEKLFF
d_call: -; clone_size: once; v_call: TRBV15; j_call: TRBJ2-7; cdr3_nt: TGTGCCACCAGCAGAGGTCTAGTGCCCGAGCAGTACTTC; cdr3_aa: CATSRGLVPEQYF
d_call: TRBD1; clone_size: -; v_call: TRBV6-5; j_call: TRBJ1-5; cdr3_nt: TGTGCCAGCAGGTTGACAGGGGGTAGCAATCAGCCCCAGCATTTT; cdr3_aa: CASRLTGGSNQPQHF
d_call: -; clone_size: -; v_call: TRBV30; j_call: TRBJ1-1; cdr3_nt: TGTGCCTGGAGTAGACGGGACACTGAAGCTTTCTTT; cdr3_aa: CAWSRRDTEAFF
d_call: TRBD2; clone_size: -; v_call: TRBV7-2; j_call: TRBJ2-5; cdr3_nt: TGTGCCAGCAGCTTAGGTGGGCTAGCGGGAGGGCAAGAGACCCAGTACTTC; cdr3_aa: CASSLGGLAGGQETQYF
d_call: -; clone_size: -; v_call: TRBV4-3; j_call: TRBJ2-5; cdr3_nt: TGCGCCAGCAGCCAGCGGGCCCGCACAAAGACCCAGTACTTC; cdr3_aa: CASSQRARTKTQYF
d_call: -; clone_size: -; v_call: TRBV2; j_call: TRBJ2-2; cdr3_nt: TGTGCCAGCAGGACCACTCGGGACACCGGGGAGCTGTTTTTT; cdr3_aa: CASRTTRDTGELFF
d_call: -; clone_size: -; v_call: TRBV5-6; j_call: TRBJ2-1; cdr3_nt: TGTGCCAGCAGCTTGGCCGGGCCGGGGAACAATGAGCAGTTCTTC; cdr3_aa: CASSLAGPGNNEQFF
d_call: -; clone_size: -; v_call: TRBV24-1; j_call: TRBJ2-5; cdr3_nt: TGTGCCACCAGTGACGGTCCCGAGGAGGGCTCTGTGACCCAGTACTTC; cdr3_aa: CATSDGPEEGSVTQYF
d_call: TRBD1; clone_size: -; v_call: TRBV15; j_call: TRBJ1-1; cdr3_nt: TGTGCCACCAGCCCTGACAGGGGGCGAGGCGCTGAAGCTTTCTTT; cdr3_aa: CATSPDRGRGAEAFF
d_call: TRBD1; clone_size: few; v_call: TRBV24-1; j_call: TRBJ2-7; cdr3_nt: TGTGCCACCAGCGCCGGGACAGGGGGGAACTACGAGCAGTACTTC; cdr3_aa: CATSAGTGGNYEQYF
d_call: -; clone_size: -; v_call: TRBV4-1; j_call: TRBJ2-3; cdr3_nt: TGCGCCAGCAGCCAAATAGACATCATAAGCACAGATACGCAGTATTTT; cdr3_aa: CASSQIDIISTDTQYF
d_call: TRBD2; clone_size: -; v_call: TRBV7-2; j_call: TRBJ2-7; cdr3_nt: TGTGCCAGCAGCGTATATAGCGGGAGGGTAGGGGAGCAGTACTTC; cdr3_aa: CASSVYSGRVGEQYF
d_call: -; clone_size: -; v_call: TRBV24-1; j_call: TRBJ1-5; cdr3_nt: TGTGCCACCAGTGATTCCCCGAGGGATCAGCCCCAGCATTTT; cdr3_aa: CATSDSPRDQPQHF
d_call: -; clone_size: -; v_call: TRBV7-2; j_call: TRBJ1-2; cdr3_nt: TGTGCCAGCAGCTTAGACCGGGAAATCTCTGGCTACACCTTC; cdr3_aa: CASSLDREISGYTF
d_call: -; clone_size: -; v_call: TRBV24-1; j_call: TRBJ2-3; cdr3_nt: TGTGCCACCAGTGTAGCGGAGGGGTACACAGATACGCAGTATTTT; cdr3_aa: CATSVAEGYTDTQYF
d_call: -; clone_size: -; v_call: TRBV4-3; j_call: TRBJ1-1; cdr3_nt: TGCGCCAGCAGCCAAGATTCGGGGGGTAACACTGAAGCTTTCTTT; cdr3_aa: CASSQDSGGNTEAFF
d_call: -; clone_size: -; v_call: TRBV5-3; j_call: TRBJ1-6; cdr3_nt: TGTGCCAGAAGCTTCACCTCCCTACAGGGCCTATTCTATAATTCACCCCTCCACTTT; cdr3_aa: CARSFTSLQGLFYNSPLHF
d_call: -; clone_size: many; v_call: TRBV5-8; j_call: TRBJ2-3; cdr3_nt: TGTGCCAGCAGCTTGGGGGGATGGACTACAGATACGCAGTATTTT; cdr3_aa: CASSLGGWTTDTQYF
d_call: -; clone_size: large; v_call: TRBV5-6; j_call: TRBJ2-7; cdr3_nt: TGTGCCAGCAGCTCAGGGGCAGGGGGACTCTACGAGCAGTACTTC; cdr3_aa: CASSSGAGGLYEQYF
d_call: TRBD2; clone_size: -; v_call: TRBV30; j_call: TRBJ2-1; cdr3_nt: TGTGCCTGGAGTGTAAATTCGGGCGCGGGAGTCGCCTACAATGAGCAGTTCTTC; cdr3_aa: CAWSVNSGAGVAYNEQFF
d_call: TRBD2; clone_size: once; v_call: TRBV3-1/TRBV3-2; j_call: TRBJ2-3; cdr3_nt: TGTGCCAGCAGCCAAGTTTTCACTAGCGGGAGGTTGCATACGCAGTATTTT; cdr3_aa: CASSQVFTSGRLHTQYF
d_call: TRBD1; clone_size: -; v_call: TRBV14; j_call: TRBJ2-7; cdr3_nt: TGTGCCAGCAGTCGGACAGGGTTCGCCGAGCAGTACTTC; cdr3_aa: CASSRTGFAEQYF
d_call: TRBD2; clone_size: -; v_call: TRBV5-1; j_call: TRBJ2-3; cdr3_nt: TGCGCCAGCAGCTCCCTTAGCGGGGGGGGCACAGATACGCAGTATTTT; cdr3_aa: CASSSLSGGGTDTQYF
d_call: TRBD1; clone_size: -; v_call: TRBV23-1; j_call: TRBJ1-3; cdr3_nt: TGCGCCAGCAGTCAGCGGGACAGGGGAAAAGGAAACACCATATATTTT; cdr3_aa: CASSQRDRGKGNTIYF
d_call: TRBD2; clone_size: -; v_call: TRBV24-1; j_call: TRBJ2-6; cdr3_nt: TGTGCCACCAGTGACGGGGGAGGGACTGGGGCCAACGTCCTGACTTTC; cdr3_aa: CATSDGGGTGANVLTF
d_call: -; clone_size: -; v_call: TRBV18; j_call: TRBJ1-4; cdr3_nt: TGTGCCAGCTCACTCAGGGTTGCAACTAATGAAAAACTGTTTTTT; cdr3_aa: CASSLRVATNEKLFF
d_call: -; clone_size: -; v_call: TRBV19; j_call: TRBJ1-4; cdr3_nt: TGTGCCAGTAGTATGGGCAGGGCAGCAAAACTGTTTTTT; cdr3_aa: CASSMGRAAKLFF
d_call: -; clone_size: -; v_call: TRBV7-8; j_call: TRBJ2-7; cdr3_nt: TGTGCCAGCAGCTCTCCCCGGGATTGGAGCGAGCAGTACTTC; cdr3_aa: CASSSPRDWSEQYF
d_call: -; clone_size: -; v_call: TRBV4-3; j_call: TRBJ2-1; cdr3_nt: TGCGCCAGCAGCCAAGCCGGGACGGCGGGGAATGAGCAGTTCTTC; cdr3_aa: CASSQAGTAGNEQFF
d_call: -; clone_size: -; v_call: TRBV25-1; j_call: TRBJ2-1; cdr3_nt: TGTGCCAGCAGTGAAGGAGAAACCCCTTACAATGAGCAGTTCTTC; cdr3_aa: CASSEGETPYNEQFF
d_call: -; clone_size: few; v_call: TRBV19; j_call: TRBJ1-1; cdr3_nt: TGTGCCAGTAGTATGCGGTCGGACTGGAACACTGAAGCTTTCTTT; cdr3_aa: CASSMRSDWNTEAFF
d_call: TRBD1; clone_size: -; v_call: TRBV3-1/TRBV3-2; j_call: TRBJ2-7; cdr3_nt: TGTGCCAGCAGCCCCTCCGGGACAGGGAAGACCTACGAGCAGTACTTC; cdr3_aa: CASSPSGTGKTYEQYF
d_call: TRBD2; clone_size: once; v_call: TRBV25-1; j_call: TRBJ2-7; cdr3_nt: TGTGCCAGCAGTGGTATAGCGGGAGAGGAGCACGAGCAGTACTTC; cdr3_aa: CASSGIAGEEHEQYF